This is a list of T cell receptor beta chains from one sample in a study of CXCR3-negative and CXCR3-positive naive CD8 T cells. TCRdb reprocessed the 5' RACE reads and keeps a single row for each CDR3 protein, giving no DNA. Its clone listing holds some 48,000 distinct CDR3 sequences. The sample was naive CXCR3- CD8+ T cells from blood. Receptor source: a human donor in good health. Some clones in this sample may be carry-over from other donors' samples. Both conserved end residues are part of each CDR3.

CDR3: CASRTAGTGVYEQYF
J: TRBJ2-7
V: TRBV6-2/TRBV6-3

CDR3: CASSEGQGVNTEAFF
J: TRBJ1-1
V: TRBV5-1

CDR3: CASSPRTGTYEQYF
J: TRBJ2-7
V: TRBV19

CDR3: CACSSGGASLEQYF
J: TRBJ2-7
V: TRBV28

CDR3: CASSLPSETQYF
J: TRBJ2-5
V: TRBV12-3/TRBV12-4

CDR3: CSVEDRGLAGDTDTQYF
J: TRBJ2-3
V: TRBV29-1

CDR3: CASSQRRERRNEQFF
J: TRBJ2-1
V: TRBV28

CDR3: CSVDGYMNTEAFF
J: TRBJ1-1
V: TRBV29-1

CDR3: CASSPRGGPGELFF
J: TRBJ2-2
V: TRBV7-2

CDR3: CSARPNSGDLTGTQYF
J: TRBJ2-3
V: TRBV20-1

CDR3: CASTSGQGDTGELFF
J: TRBJ2-2
V: TRBV5-1

CDR3: CASSPLDPPYEQYF
J: TRBJ2-7
V: TRBV18

CDR3: CASSDSSENTEAFF
J: TRBJ1-1
V: TRBV6-4

CDR3: CASSQDSSAGTDTQYF
J: TRBJ2-3
V: TRBV4-1

CDR3: CASSLWSGSWTGELFF
J: TRBJ2-2
V: TRBV5-5

CDR3: CASSQESGAGYTF
J: TRBJ1-2
V: TRBV4-2

CDR3: CASSLRATGDEQFF
J: TRBJ2-1
V: TRBV28

CDR3: CASSLDFFTDTQYF
J: TRBJ2-3
V: TRBV5-1

CDR3: CASSLVGVSSYEQYF
J: TRBJ2-7
V: TRBV28

CDR3: CASSQTGRDEQYF
J: TRBJ2-7
V: TRBV6-5

CDR3: CASSIRPSGGQETQYF
J: TRBJ2-5
V: TRBV28

CDR3: CSASGGYNEQFF
J: TRBJ2-1
V: TRBV20-1

CDR3: CASSLGAVGRTDTQYF
J: TRBJ2-3
V: TRBV5-5

CDR3: CASSLIGSIEGAEAFF
J: TRBJ1-1
V: TRBV5-1

CDR3: CASSPFFDTQYF
J: TRBJ2-3
V: TRBV11-2

CDR3: CASSGSGGDTEAFF
J: TRBJ1-1
V: TRBV5-1

CDR3: CATSPPKGTEKNNEQFF
J: TRBJ2-1
V: TRBV15

CDR3: CASSLTGSSYEQYF
J: TRBJ2-7
V: TRBV5-1

CDR3: CSAREFGLATDTQYF
J: TRBJ2-3
V: TRBV20-1